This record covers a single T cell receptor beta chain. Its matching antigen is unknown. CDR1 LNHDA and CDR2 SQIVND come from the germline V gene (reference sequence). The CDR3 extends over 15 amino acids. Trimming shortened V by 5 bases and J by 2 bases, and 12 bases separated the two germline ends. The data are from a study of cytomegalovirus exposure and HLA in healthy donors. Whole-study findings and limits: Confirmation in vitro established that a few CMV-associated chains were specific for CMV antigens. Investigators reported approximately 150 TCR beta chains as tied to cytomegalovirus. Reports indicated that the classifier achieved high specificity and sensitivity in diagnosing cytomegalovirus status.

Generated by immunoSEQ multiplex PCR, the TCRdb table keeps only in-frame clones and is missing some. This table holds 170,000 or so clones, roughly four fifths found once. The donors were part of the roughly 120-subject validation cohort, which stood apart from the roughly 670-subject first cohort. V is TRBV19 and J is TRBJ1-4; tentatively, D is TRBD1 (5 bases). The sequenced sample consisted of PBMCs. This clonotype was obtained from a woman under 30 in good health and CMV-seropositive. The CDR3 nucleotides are TGTGCCAGTAGTGCCTCAGGGATCACTAATGAAAAACTGTTTTTT. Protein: CASSASGITNEKLFF. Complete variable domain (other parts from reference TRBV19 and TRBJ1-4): DGGITQSPKYLFRKEGQNVTLSCEQNLNHDAMYWYRQDPGQGLRLIYYSQIVNDFQKGDIAEGYSVSREKKESFPLTVTSAQKNPTAFYLCASSASGITNEKLFFGSGTQLSVL.